One sample yielded the 16 T cell receptor beta chains listed below, sequenced in a study of T cells after yellow fever vaccination (dated 2019 in TCRdb). The treatment or condition label, read with the paper, signifies: live attenuated yellow fever vaccine strain. Library preparation was by 5' RACE. The sample was run on an Illumina NovaSeq 6000. Using fastp at Q25 and MiXCR, TCRdb reprocessed the public reads and kept productive beta chains. Rows with one shared CDR3 protein collapse into an entry with the most common genes and DNA. The sample includes 120,000 or so distinct CDR3 sequences, with roughly 15% observed a single time. About 42% of the sample goes to the ten largest clones. This specimen was CD8+ T cells sorted from PBMCs, taken 5 days after the yellow fever booster vaccination. These receptors all stem from a man aged 18 to 29 who received the YFV17D yellow fever vaccine.

The chain links TRBV7-9 to TRBJ1-3; the D is unclear. In germline, CDR1 is SEHNR, CDR2 FQNEAQ (reference sequence). This CDR3 comprises 14 residues. V lost 0 bases to trimming and J lost 4 bases, with 7 bases between them. Here the CDR3 reads CASSLAGPGNTIYF. The CDR3 DNA sequence: TGTGCCAGCAGCTTAGCAGGTCCCGGAAACACCATATATTTT.

This clonotype was recorded many times. The V and J genes are TRBV7-6 and TRBJ2-1; 12 positions agree with TRBD1. Germline CDR1 SGHVS, CDR2 FNYEAQ. The CDR3 is made up of 18 amino acids. V lost 5 bases and J lost 4; bases outside the gene matches: 12. The CDR3 sequence is CASSAEAQGQGAYNEQFF. DNA of the CDR3: TGTGCCAGCAGCGCGGAGGCTCAGGGACAGGGGGCTTACAATGAGCAGTTCTTC.

The rearrangement links TRBV20-1 to TRBJ1-1, with unresolved D. V lost 3 bases and J 2 bases, leaving 10 bases between the germline ends. Germline V CDR1 and CDR2: DFQATT, SNEGSKA (reference sequence). The CDR3 runs 13 residues. This CDR3 reads CSASWPGNTEAFF. For the CDR3, the DNA is TGCAGTGCTAGCTGGCCAGGCAACACTGAAGCTTTCTTT.

This clonotype has a count of ten or more. The V gene is TRBV29-1, the J gene TRBJ2-1; a possible D gene is TRBD1 (5 bases). Germline values: CDR1 SQVTM, CDR2 ANQGSEA. The CDR3 is made up of 11 amino acids. V shed 7 bases and J shed 1 base, with 5 bases lying between them. CDR3 region: CSGQSYNEQFF. CDR3 bases: TGCAGCGGACAGTCCTACAATGAGCAGTTCTTC.

This sequence joins TRBV14 and TRBJ2-5, with TRBD2 matching over 9 bases. The CDR3 has 15 amino acids. After removal of 4 bases from V and 3 bases from J, the junction contained 6 bases not matched to a gene. Germline-derived CDR1 and CDR2 are SGHDN and FVKESK. In nucleotides, the CDR3 is TGTGCCAGCAGCCTCCTGGGACTAGCCGAAGAGACCCAGTACTTC. Translated, it gives CASSLLGLAEETQYF.

This clonotype occurred a few times. V and J are TRBV6-5 and TRBJ2-3, with 9 positions matching TRBD1. The germline V gene encodes CDR1 MNHEY and CDR2 SVGAGI. This CDR3 has 16 residues. J gave up 2 bases and V 5 bases, and 8 bases lay outside the gene matches. CDR3 protein: CASSRTGASPTDTQYF. CDR3 bases: TGTGCCAGCAGTCGGACAGGGGCTTCACCCACAGATACGCAGTATTTT.

The chain combines TRBV7-9 with TRBJ2-1; D call uncertain. The V gene's germline CDR1 is SEHNR and CDR2 FQNEAQ (reference sequence). V was cut by 3 bases and J by 6 bases, with 0 bases left in between. The CDR3 is made up of 10 amino acids. Written as DNA, the CDR3 is TGTGCCAGCAGCTTCAATGAGCAGTTCTTC. Its translation: CASSFNEQFF.

The chain combines TRBV9 with TRBJ1-1, with D uncertain. The CDR3 has 16 residues. Per the germline V gene, CDR1 is SGDLS and CDR2 is YYNGEE. V was trimmed by 3 bases and J by 4 bases, leaving 19 bases between them. The chain's CDR3 is CASSANLADPSTEAFF. The CDR3 DNA reads as TGTGCCAGCAGCGCCAACCTGGCGGACCCGAGCACTGAAGCTTTCTTT.

This clonotype turned up a few times. V gene TRBV19 combines with J gene TRBJ1-5; 8 nucleotides agree with TRBD1. Unmatched junction bases numbered 4, after V lost 11 bases and J lost 4 bases. CDR1 and CDR2 from the germline V gene are LNHDA and SQIVND (reference sequence). The length of the CDR3 is 12 residues. CDR3 sequence (DNA): TGTGCCGTCGGACAGGGTAATCAGCCCCAGCATTTT. Translation: CAVGQGNQPQHF.

This clonotype appeared a few times. The rearrangement links TRBV7-8 to TRBJ2-5, with a possible D match to TRBD1 (6 bases). In germline, CDR1 is SGHVS, CDR2 FQNEAQ. This CDR3 region has 15 residues. Trimming cost V 7 bases and J 5 bases, with 20 bases left between them. The CDR3 bases are TGTGCCAGCACTTTTCTGGCCTCAAGGGGGGAGACCCAGTACTTC. This translates into CASTFLASRGETQYF. Variable domain in full (rest from reference TRBV7-8 and TRBJ2-5): GAGVSQSPRYKVAKRGQDVALRCDPISGHVSLFWYQQALGQGPEFLTYFQNEAQLDKSGLPSDRFFAERPEGSVSTLKIQRTQQEDSAVYLCASTFLASRGETQYFGPGTRLLVL.

The chain links TRBV4-2 to TRBJ2-7, with 7 bases aligning to TRBD1. V was pared by 4 bases and J by 4 bases, with 7 bases of the junction left unmatched. The germline gives CDR1 LGHNA, CDR2 YNFKEQ. The CDR3 has 14 amino acids. The CDR3, as DNA: TGTGCCAGCAGCCCTCAGGGGGTCGATTACGAGCAGTACTTC. It translates to CASSPQGVDYEQYF.

The CDR3 nucleotides are TGCGCCAGCAGGGGGGACCCAGTGTACGGTGAGCAGTACTTC. Amino acids: CASRGDPVYGEQYF. The genes are TRBV5-1 and TRBJ2-7; D assignment may be TRBD1 or TRBD2 (5 bases each). This CDR3 has 14 residues. The V end lost 5 bases, the J end lost 7 bases, and 19 bases lay between the germline ends. Germline loops: CDR1 SGHRS, CDR2 YFSETQ.

This clonotype appeared a few times. The DNA of the CDR3 is TGTGCCAGCAGTGGGAACAGGGTCAAACCCACCTACGAGCAGTACGTC. This codes for CASSGNRVKPTYEQYV. The genes are TRBV25-1 and TRBJ2-7; tentative D call: TRBD1 (6 bases). V was cut by 4 bases and J by 2 bases, with 18 bases left in between. The CDR3 length is 16 residues. Germline V lookup: CDR1 MGHDK, CDR2 SYGVNS.

This clonotype has only a few counts. V usage is TRBV4-3 and J usage is TRBJ2-3, with a possible D match to TRBD2 (5 bases). Trimming removed 0 bases from V and 0 bases from J, with 16 bases in between. The CDR3 has 18 amino acids. Germline loops: CDR1 LGHNA, CDR2 YSLEER. In nucleotides, the CDR3 is TGCGCCAGCAGCCAAGAGAGGTTCCTAGCCGGTAGCACAGATACGCAGTATTTT. Amino acids: CASSQERFLAGSTDTQYF.

The CDR3: CASSYRQVSYEQYF. The CDR3 bases are TGTGCCAGCAGTTACAGGCAGGTCTCCTACGAGCAGTACTTC. The J gene is TRBJ2-7, the V gene TRBV6-5; no clear D gene. This CDR3 is built from 14 residues. Trimming took 2 bases from V and 0 from J, leaving 8 bases between them. CDR1 and CDR2 (germline): MNHEY, SVGAGI.

This clonotype was seen many times. The chain employs TRBV6-4 and TRBJ2-1, with 7 bases matching TRBD2. This CDR3 is 17 amino acids long. V was pared by 2 bases and J by 0 bases, with 7 bases of the junction left unmatched. Germline loops: CDR1 MRHNA, CDR2 SNTAGT. The CDR3 spells CASSDAPSGDSYNEQFF. The CDR3 DNA reads TGTGCCAGCAGTGACGCCCCGAGCGGGGACTCCTACAATGAGCAGTTCTTC.